This paragraph covers one T cell receptor beta chain sequence. Its specificity is unknown. The data stem from a study of CD4+ T cells in melanoma. General study findings and limits: Neoantigen-specific CD4+ T cells in melanoma reportedly had diverse differentiation states.

There are 11 residues in the CDR3. Trimming removed 1 base from V and 0 bases from J, with 0 bases in between. Germline lookup yields CDR1 GTSNPN and CDR2 SVGIG (reference sequence). Sequencing was performed with immunoSEQ multiplex PCR; in TCRdb, only in-frame clones are kept and a portion is missing. The sample lists approximately 14,000 clones, approximately 62% seen once, with over 11% in the top ten. The receptor was derived from a human donor with melanoma. The sequenced sample was cells from a culture (not recorded whether cultured in vitro). The chain couples TRBV30 to TRBJ1-2; D is unresolved. The CDR3 loop is CAWSANYGYTF. CDR3 in DNA: TGTGCCTGGAGTGCTAACTATGGCTACACCTTC.